The rows below give T cell receptor beta chains drawn from one sample of a study of lymphopenia after photon versus proton radiotherapy. Sequencing was performed with immunoSEQ multiplex PCR; in TCRdb, only in-frame clones are kept and a portion is missing. The sample records around 160,000 clones, 88% being singletons. Material: peripheral blood, obtained from a patient treated with photon-based radiotherapy. The receptors were sampled from a man aged 50 or older with gastric cancer. Both conserved end residues are part of each CDR3. The order of the fields is J gene, V gene, clone size, D gene, CDR3 DNA, CDR3 protein. The D gene is left open where the match is weak. Clone size is not always given. Where it is, it says once, few, many or a class for expanded clones.

>TRBJ2-3|TRBV5-6|once|TRBD2
TGTGCCAGCACCTCCGGCCTAGCGGCTAGCACAGATACGCAGTATTTT
CASTSGLAASTDTQYF
>TRBJ2-7|TRBV19|.|TRBD1
TGTGCCAGTAGTTTTACAGGGGGCCCCTACGAGCAGTACTTC
CASSFTGGPYEQYF
>TRBJ2-7|TRBV10-2|.|TRBD1
TGCGCCAGCCGGGACAGCTCCTACGAGCAGTACTTC
CASRDSSYEQYF
>TRBJ2-3|TRBV28|.|TRBD2
TGTGCCAGCAGCCGTAGCGGGAGATCAGATACGCAGTATTTT
CASSRSGRSDTQYF
>TRBJ1-1|TRBV5-1|.|.
TGCGCCAGCAGCTTAATCGGGGGGAACACTGAAGCTTTCTTT
CASSLIGGNTEAFF
>TRBJ1-2|TRBV18|.|TRBD1
TGTGCCAGCTCACTAGGACAGGACCTTAACTATGGCTACACCTTC
CASSLGQDLNYGYTF
>TRBJ1-1|TRBV10-3|few|.
TGTGCCATCAGTGAGTCGACTCCGGGCGGGGGAACTGAAGCTTTCTTT
CAISESTPGGGTEAFF
>TRBJ2-7|TRBV28|.|.
TGTGCCAGCAGCTGGGGGGGGCTCTACGAGCAGTACTTC
CASSWGGLYEQYF
>TRBJ2-7|TRBV28|.|.
TGTGCCAGCAGTTTTGGGGGGGCGCGCCACGAGCAGTACTTC
CASSFGGARHEQYF
>TRBJ2-1|TRBV9|.|TRBD2
TGTGCCAGCAGCGTAGTAACTAGCGGGGGGAATGAGCAGTTCTTC
CASSVVTSGGNEQFF
>TRBJ2-7|TRBV19|.|TRBD2
TGTGCCAGTAGTATACAAGCGGGGAACTCCTACGAGCAGTACTTC
CASSIQAGNSYEQYF
>TRBJ1-3|TRBV5-6|.|.
TGTGCCAGCAGCTTGGGACAGAACACAAACACCATATATTTT
CASSLGQNTNTIYF
>TRBJ2-7|TRBV30|.|TRBD2
TGTGCCTGGACAGCTAGCGGGAGGGCCTACGAGCAGTACTTC
CAWTASGRAYEQYF
>TRBJ2-1|TRBV5-4|.|.
TGTGCCAGCAGCTCTCCGGGCCTTGAGCAGTTCTTC
CASSSPGLEQFF
>TRBJ2-3|TRBV7-9|.|.
TGTGCCAGCAGCTTCGTTGGCCAACAGGGAAGGCTCACAGATACGCAGTATTTT
CASSFVGQQGRLTDTQYF